This T cell receptor (beta chain) was recorded in a study of T-cell memory formation after mild COVID-19. Study conclusions and caveats: Among CD4+ contracting clones, most were CM and EM, and CD8+ ones EMRA.

V trimming: 4 bases; J trimming: 0 bases; junction bases outside the gene matches: 5. The CDR3 runs to 14 residues. Germline loops: CDR1 SQVTM, CDR2 ANQGSEA. This clonotype was picked up a small number of times. Its antigen is unknown. It was 5'RACE with constant-segment primers that produced the TCR alpha and TCR beta cDNA libraries, which carried sample barcodes and UMIs. TCRdb independently ran MiXCR on the 5' RACE reads; one entry per CDR3 protein. The sample lists about 560,000 distinct CDR3 sequences, roughly 20% occurring once. Material: PBMCs or a T cell subset sorted from them (not recorded which). This clonotype was obtained from an adult woman who had mild COVID-19 (a few samples of this study predate the infection). Cell type and time point are not known. This chain connects TRBV29-1 to TRBJ2-7; 8 nucleotides line up with TRBD1. CDR3 DNA sequence: TGCAGCGTTGCCCGGGACAGGAACTCCTACGAGCAGTACTTC. Its translation is CSVARDRNSYEQYF.